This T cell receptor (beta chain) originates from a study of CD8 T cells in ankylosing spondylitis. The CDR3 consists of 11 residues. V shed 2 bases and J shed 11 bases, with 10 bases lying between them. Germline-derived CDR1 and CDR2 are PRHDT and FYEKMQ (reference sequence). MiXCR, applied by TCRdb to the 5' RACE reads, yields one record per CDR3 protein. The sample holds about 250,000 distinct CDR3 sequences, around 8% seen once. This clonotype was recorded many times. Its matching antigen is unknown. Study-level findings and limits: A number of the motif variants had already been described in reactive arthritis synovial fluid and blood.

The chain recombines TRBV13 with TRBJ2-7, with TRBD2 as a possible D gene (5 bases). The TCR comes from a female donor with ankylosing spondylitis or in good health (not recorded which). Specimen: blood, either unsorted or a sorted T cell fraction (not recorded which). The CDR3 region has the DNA TGTGCCAGCAGCTTAAACACCGGGAAGTACTTC. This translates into CASSLNTGKYF.